This T cell receptor beta chain stems from a study of cytomegalovirus exposure and HLA in healthy donors. Study-wide background: Earlier, approximately 110 million unique TCR beta sequences were recovered from some 200 million T cells by an analysis. Overall study results and limits: Specificity of a few CMV-associated chains for CMV antigens was verified in vitro. In a later analysis, TCR beta V- and J-gene trimming showed a link to a missense DCLRE1C variant.

On this clone itself: No antigen is known for it.

The CDR3 sequence is 13 residues long. Unmatched junction bases numbered 7, after V lost 4 bases and J lost 10 bases. Germline V gene lookup returns CDR1 LNHDA and CDR2 SQIVND (reference sequence). Both 60 Vbeta primers and 13 Jbeta primers went into the PCR. Generated by immunoSEQ multiplex PCR, the TCRdb table keeps only in-frame clones and is missing some. This sample's table reports 90,000 to 150,000 clones. This clonotype was sampled from a man aged 18 to 30 in good health and CMV-seronegative. The sequencing input was PBMCs. The gene calls are TRBV19 and TRBJ1-5, with 7 bases identical to TRBD1. The CDR3: CASSSLTGSPQHF. DNA of the CDR3: TGTGCCAGTAGTAGCCTGACAGGGTCCCCCCAGCATTTT.